The 17 T cell receptor beta chains listed next were all sequenced from one sample in a study of post-analysis software for immune sequencing data. Study results and caveats: Relative to controls, patients had a few TRBV segments at higher frequency, with TRBV5-6, TRBV5-1 and TRBV20-1 among these.

Their antigen targets remain unknown. Prepared TCR beta cDNA libraries contained unique molecular identifiers. TCRdb used MiXCR to reprocess the PCR reads, holding one entry per CDR3 protein. The sample records hundreds of thousands of distinct CDR3 sequences, 59% being singletons. Sequenced: blood. Receptors originate from a girl aged 2-10 years with multiple sclerosis.

V and J are TRBV29-1 and TRBJ2-1; D is possibly TRBD1 or TRBD2 (5 bases each). The germline V gene encodes CDR1 SQVTM and CDR2 ANQGSEA. V lost 2 bases, J lost 9 bases, and 17 bases lay in between. This CDR3 contains 14 residues. The CDR3 region has the DNA TGCAGCGTTGAACCCCGAGGGCAGGGCCTTGAGCAGTTCTTC. This translates into CSVEPRGQGLEQFF.

The chain employs TRBV10-3 and TRBJ2-7; D might be TRBD1 or TRBD2, each matching 6 bases. V was clipped by 4 bases and J by 0 bases, with 13 bases between them. CDR1 is ENHRY and CDR2 is SYGVKD in the germline V gene. There are 15 residues in the CDR3. This chain's CDR3 is CAISGAGHGSYEQYF. The CDR3 DNA follows: TGTGCCATCAGTGGGGCGGGACACGGCTCCTACGAGCAGTACTTC.

The chain recombines TRBV7-2 with TRBJ2-5; maybe TRBD1 (5 bases). Looked up from germline, CDR1 is SGHTA and CDR2 is FQGNSA. V was trimmed by 4 bases and J by 6 bases, leaving 18 bases between them. The CDR3 covers 15 residues. Written as DNA, the CDR3 is TGTGCCAGCAGCTCCAGTATAGGGGCCGGACAGACCCAGTACTTC. It translates to CASSSSIGAGQTQYF.

This clonotype was recorded a few times. In DNA, the CDR3 is TGTGCCAGCAGTGGTGGGAGGGTCGCTGGGGCCAACGTCCTGACTTTC. Its protein product is CASSGGRVAGANVLTF. V is TRBV2 and J is TRBJ2-6; 7 positions match TRBD2. V lost 4 bases to trimming and J lost 2 bases; unmatched junction nucleotides: 5. The germline gives CDR1 SNHLY, CDR2 FYNNEI. CDR3 length equals 16 residues.

The sample holds one count of this clonotype. V is TRBV4-1 and J is TRBJ2-5; 7 positions match TRBD1. J lost 5 bases, V lost 8 bases, and 14 bases had no gene match. The CDR3 has 15 residues. Germline V lookup: CDR1 MGHRA, CDR2 YSYEKL. CDR3 sequence: CASGATGTARETQYF. In nucleotides, the CDR3 is TGCGCCAGCGGCGCCACAGGGACAGCTCGGGAGACCCAGTACTTC.

The chain is built from TRBV10-3 and TRBJ2-3; either TRBD1 or TRBD2 may fit D (6 bases each). Germline CDR1 is ENHRY and CDR2 is SYGVKD. The CDR3 extends over 15 amino acids. V gave up 7 bases and J gave up 0 bases, with 14 bases separating them. This CDR3 reads CAIKEGGPSTDTQYF. In DNA form, the CDR3 reads TGTGCCATCAAGGAGGGGGGCCCCAGCACAGATACGCAGTATTTT.

This clonotype has a handful of counts. The chain is built from TRBV7-9 and TRBJ2-3; D is unresolved. The CDR3 length is 17 residues. V was trimmed by 4 bases and J by 0 bases, leaving 17 bases between them. The germline CDR1 and CDR2 sequences are SEHNR and FQNEAQ (reference sequence). CDR3 region: CASSYAKTDTSTDTQYF. CDR3 in DNA: TGTGCCAGCAGCTACGCTAAGACGGATACTAGCACAGATACGCAGTATTTT.

This chain joins TRBV5-1 and TRBJ2-1; D gene unclear. Germline V lookup: CDR1 SGHRS, CDR2 YFSETQ. Trimming removed 0 bases from V and 8 bases from J, with 12 bases in between. The CDR3 is 14 amino acids. The CDR3 loop is CASSLDIEYYEQFF. The CDR3 bases are TGCGCCAGCAGCTTGGATATTGAGTACTATGAGCAGTTCTTC. Drawing the rest from reference TRBV5-1 and TRBJ2-1, the complete variable domain is KAGVTQTPRYLIKTRGQQVTLSCSPISGHRSVSWYQQTPGQGLQFLFEYFSETQRNKGNFPGRFSGRQFSNSRSEMNVSTLELGDSALYLCASSLDIEYYEQFFGPGTRLTVL.

The chain is built from TRBV29-1 and TRBJ2-3, with D possibly being TRBD2 (5 bases). Trimming shortened V by 4 bases and J by 5 bases, and 19 bases separated the two germline ends. CDR1 is SQVTM, CDR2 ANQGSEA, per germline. The CDR3 is made up of 15 amino acids. The CDR3 DNA is TGCAGCGTTGTCTTGTATCTGGAAGGAGGAGATACGCAGTATTTT. Its protein product is CSVVLYLEGGDTQYF.

The chain has TRBV6-5 and TRBJ2-5, with TRBD1 as a possible D gene (6 bases). With 2 bases removed from V and 5 bases from J, the gap between germline ends came to 12 bases. This CDR3 contains 14 residues. Germline V gene sequence: CDR1 MNHEY, CDR2 SVGAGI. In nucleotides, the CDR3 is TGTGCCAGCAGTTACACCGGAAGGGGGGAGACCCAGTACTTC. The encoded protein is CASSYTGRGETQYF.

This clonotype was found a few times. The chain couples TRBV25-1 to TRBJ2-5; possibly TRBD2 for D (5 bases). The last part of the DNA fits TRBJ2-7 better; the J call may be wrong. Germline CDR1 is MGHDK and CDR2 is SYGVNS. This CDR3 region has 11 residues. CDR3: CASSDGGEQYF. The DNA of the CDR3 is TGTGCCAGCAGCGACGGAGGCGAGCAGTACTTC.

This clonotype has only one observation. V is TRBV10-3 and J is TRBJ2-3; 11 bases are shared with TRBD2. Germline V gives CDR1 ENHRY, CDR2 SYGVKD. Trimming removed 6 bases from V and 5 bases from J; junction bases left unmatched: 7. There are 15 residues in the CDR3. CDR3 sequence (DNA): TGTGCCATCAGGAAGGGACTAGCGGAAGGAGATACGCAGTATTTT. It is translated as CAIRKGLAEGDTQYF.

The chain combines TRBV5-1 with TRBJ2-7, with 7 bases aligning to TRBD1. Germline trimming cut 0 bases from V and 3 bases from J; bases unmatched to any gene: 3. This CDR3 has 14 residues. In germline, CDR1 is SGHRS, CDR2 YFSETQ. CDR3 region: CASSLDPGGYEQYF. The CDR3 DNA reads as TGCGCCAGCAGCTTGGATCCAGGGGGCTACGAGCAGTACTTC.

The chain employs TRBV12-3 or TRBV12-4 and TRBJ1-2; D unclear. The CDR3 runs to 13 residues. V was cut by 3 bases and J by 4 bases, with 9 bases left in between. The chain's CDR3 is CASSFNQGYGYTF. The CDR3 DNA follows: TGTGCCAGCAGTTTCAATCAAGGCTATGGCTACACCTTC.

There are a few counts of this clonotype. The V call is TRBV19, the J call TRBJ1-6, with no clear D. Trimming shortened V by 5 bases and J by 7 bases, and 6 bases separated the two germline ends. This CDR3 contains 12 residues. Germline CDR1 is LNHDA and CDR2 is SQIVND (reference sequence). The CDR3 loop reads CASSGRNSPLHF. In DNA, the CDR3 is TGTGCCAGTAGTGGGAGGAATTCACCCCTCCACTTT. The full variable domain, in which reference TRBV19 and TRBJ1-6 provide the parts outside the CDR3, is DGGITQSPKYLFRKEGQNVTLSCEQNLNHDAMYWYRQDPGQGLRLIYYSQIVNDFQKGDIAEGYSVSREKKESFPLTVTSAQKNPTAFYLCASSGRNSPLHFGNGTRLTVT.

The chain recombines TRBV20-1 with TRBJ2-5, with 11 bases fitting TRBD2. The trim removed 6 bases at V and 5 bases at J, leaving 11 bases unmatched. Germline assignment: CDR1 DFQATT and CDR2 SNEGSKA (reference sequence). CDR3 length equals 15 residues. The CDR3 here is CSATSLAGGSETQYF. The CDR3 DNA reads as TGCAGTGCCACCTCTCTAGCGGGGGGTTCTGAGACCCAGTACTTC.

The rearrangement links TRBV7-2 to TRBJ1-2, with D hard to call. V was trimmed by 6 bases and J by 6 bases, leaving 14 bases between them. CDR1 is SGHTA, CDR2 FQGNSA, per germline. The CDR3 has 13 amino acids. The CDR3 nucleotides are TGTGCCAGCAGGGAATTAGTGACGGATGGCTACACCTTC. Translating it yields CASRELVTDGYTF.